The entry below describes one T cell receptor beta chain. V was pared by 6 bases and J by 0 bases, with 8 bases between. Germline CDR1 and CDR2: MNHEY and SMNVEV (reference sequence). This CDR3 is built from 14 residues. The data were taken from a study of T-cell memory formation after mild COVID-19. Constant-segment primers served in 5'RACE that generated TCR alpha and TCR beta cDNA libraries bearing sample barcodes and UMIs. TCRdb ran MiXCR on the 5' RACE reads and lists one entry per CDR3 protein. The table includes around 530,000 distinct CDR3 sequences, approximately 21% detected once. The receptor was derived from an adult woman who had mild COVID-19 (a few samples of this study predate the infection). Cell type and time point are not known. The sequenced sample consisted of PBMCs or a T cell subset sorted from them (not recorded which). The rearrangement uses TRBV27 and TRBJ2-2, with D unresolved. The CDR3 loop reads CASRLQANTGELFF. For the CDR3, the DNA is TGTGCCAGCAGACTCCAGGCGAACACCGGGGAGCTGTTTTTT.